What follows are 6 T cell receptor beta chains derived from one specimen sequenced in a study of blood T cell repertoires in COVID-19. The data were produced by immunoSEQ multiplex PCR, yet TCRdb's version contains in-frame clones alone and is incomplete. Altogether about 96,000 clones are present, 84% being singletons, with the ten largest covering roughly 17%. The sequenced sample consisted of peripheral blood. The receptors derive from an older woman with acute or convalescent COVID-19.

This sequence joins TRBV20-1 and TRBJ2-7; possible D gene TRBD1, 6 bases. The CDR3 loop spans 11 amino acids. In germline, CDR1 is DFQATT, CDR2 SNEGSKA (reference sequence). The V end was cut by 6 bases, the J end by 5 bases, with 11 bases between. CDR3 region: CSARTVNEQYF. As DNA, the CDR3 is TGCAGTGCCCGGACAGTCAACGAGCAGTACTTC.

The chain recombines TRBV7-9 with TRBJ2-2; TRBD1 matches at 10 bases. This CDR3 contains 16 residues. Germline trimming cut 6 bases from V and 5 bases from J; bases unmatched to any gene: 9. The germline V gene encodes CDR1 SEHNR and CDR2 FQNEAQ (reference sequence). The CDR3: CASSPYRDRGTGELFF. In DNA form, the CDR3 reads TGTGCCAGCAGTCCTTACCGGGACAGGGGTACCGGGGAGCTGTTTTTT. Supplemented by reference TRBV7-9 and TRBJ2-2, the full variable domain reads DTGVSQNPRHKITKRGQNVTFRCDPISEHNRLYWYRQTLGQGPEFLTYFQNEAQLEKSRLLSDRFSAERPKGSFSTLEIQRTEQGDSAMYLCASSPYRDRGTGELFFGEGSRLTVL.

The gene calls are TRBV5-5 and TRBJ2-1, with 8 positions matching TRBD2. The CDR3 covers 16 residues. With 0 bases clipped from V and 6 bases from J, the junction kept 8 bases outside the gene matches. Germline V gives CDR1 SGHKS, CDR2 YYEKEE (reference sequence). The CDR3 sequence is CASSLDPGTRVNEQFF. CDR3 DNA sequence: TGTGCCAGCAGCTTGGACCCGGGGACTAGGGTCAATGAGCAGTTCTTC.

Only a few counts were recorded for this clone. The rearrangement links TRBV24-1 to TRBJ1-5; TRBD1 matches 7 bases. Germline CDR1 is KGHDR and CDR2 is SFDVKD. The CDR3 is 13 amino acids. V dropped 5 bases and J dropped 6; count of bases not matched to a gene: 3. CDR3 region: CATSGTGGQPQHF. In DNA form, the CDR3 reads TGTGCCACCAGTGGGACAGGCGGTCAGCCCCAGCATTTT.

The rearrangement uses TRBV19 and TRBJ1-5; D gene unclear. Per germline, CDR1 LNHDA and CDR2 SQIVND (reference sequence). The V end lost 3 bases, the J end lost 5 bases, and 11 bases lay between the germline ends. The CDR3 length is 14 residues. CDR3 sequence reads: CASSINSLDQPQHF. CDR3 nucleotide sequence: TGTGCCAGTAGTATCAACAGCTTAGATCAGCCCCAGCATTTT.

The chain carries TRBV6-5 and TRBJ1-1, with 8 bases that match TRBD1. Trimming took 6 bases from V and 3 from J; bases not matched to a gene: 6. Germline values: CDR1 MNHEY, CDR2 SVGAGI. The CDR3 loop spans 14 amino acids. CDR3 DNA sequence: TGTGCCAGCAGACTAACAGGGGGGGACACTGAAGCTTTCTTT. Translated: CASRLTGGDTEAFF.